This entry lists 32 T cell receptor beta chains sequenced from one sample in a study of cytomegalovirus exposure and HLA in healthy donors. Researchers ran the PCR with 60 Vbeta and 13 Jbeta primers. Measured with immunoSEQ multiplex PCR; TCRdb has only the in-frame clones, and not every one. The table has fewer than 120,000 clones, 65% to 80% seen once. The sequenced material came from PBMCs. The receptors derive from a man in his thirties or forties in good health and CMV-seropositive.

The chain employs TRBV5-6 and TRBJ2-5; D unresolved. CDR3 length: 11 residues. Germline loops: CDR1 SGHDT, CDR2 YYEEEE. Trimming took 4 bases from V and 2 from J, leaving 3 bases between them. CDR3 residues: CASSRQETQYF. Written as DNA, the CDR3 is TGTGCCAGCAGCCGGCAAGAGACCCAGTACTTC.

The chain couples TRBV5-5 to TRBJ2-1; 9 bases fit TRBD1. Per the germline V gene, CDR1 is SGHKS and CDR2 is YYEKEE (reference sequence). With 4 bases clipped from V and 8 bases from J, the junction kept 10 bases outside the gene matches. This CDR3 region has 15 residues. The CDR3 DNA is TGTGCCAGCAGCACCGACAGGGGGATAACCTATGAGCAGTTCTTC. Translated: CASSTDRGITYEQFF.

In DNA, the CDR3 is TGCAGCGTTGTGGGGGACAGCTCCTACAATGAGCAGTTCTTC. Its protein is CSVVGDSSYNEQFF. The rearrangement links TRBV29-1 to TRBJ2-1, with 7 bases that match TRBD1. Trimming cost V 4 bases and J 0 bases; bases outside gene matches: 3. The CDR3 is made up of 14 amino acids. CDR1 and CDR2 from the germline V gene are SQVTM and ANQGSEA.

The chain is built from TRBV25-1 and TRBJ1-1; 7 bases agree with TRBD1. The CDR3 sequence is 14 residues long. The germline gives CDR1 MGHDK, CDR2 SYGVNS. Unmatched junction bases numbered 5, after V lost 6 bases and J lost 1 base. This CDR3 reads CASSTGDWNTEAFF. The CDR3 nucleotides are TGTGCCAGCAGCACAGGGGATTGGAACACTGAAGCTTTCTTT.

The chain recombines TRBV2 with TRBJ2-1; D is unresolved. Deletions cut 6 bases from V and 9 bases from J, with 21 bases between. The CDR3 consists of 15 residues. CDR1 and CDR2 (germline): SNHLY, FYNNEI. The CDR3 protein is CASRSHGLAHGEQFF. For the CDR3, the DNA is TGTGCCAGCAGGTCCCACGGGTTAGCACACGGTGAGCAGTTCTTC.

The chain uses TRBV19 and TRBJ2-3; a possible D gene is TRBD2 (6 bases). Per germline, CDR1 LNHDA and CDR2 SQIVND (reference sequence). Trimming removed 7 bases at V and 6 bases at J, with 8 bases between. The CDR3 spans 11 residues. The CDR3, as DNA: TGTGCCAGTATCGGGAGTGATACGCAGTATTTT. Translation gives CASIGSDTQYF. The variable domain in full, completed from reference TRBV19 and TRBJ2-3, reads DGGITQSPKYLFRKEGQNVTLSCEQNLNHDAMYWYRQDPGQGLRLIYYSQIVNDFQKGDIAEGYSVSREKKESFPLTVTSAQKNPTAFYLCASIGSDTQYFGPGTRLTVL.

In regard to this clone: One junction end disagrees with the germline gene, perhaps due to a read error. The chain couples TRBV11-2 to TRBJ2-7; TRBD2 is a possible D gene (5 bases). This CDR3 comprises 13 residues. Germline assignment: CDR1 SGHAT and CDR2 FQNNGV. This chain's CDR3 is CTSSLVLAGEQYF. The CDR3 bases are TGTACCAGCAGCTTAGTATTGGCGGGCGAGCAGTACTTC.

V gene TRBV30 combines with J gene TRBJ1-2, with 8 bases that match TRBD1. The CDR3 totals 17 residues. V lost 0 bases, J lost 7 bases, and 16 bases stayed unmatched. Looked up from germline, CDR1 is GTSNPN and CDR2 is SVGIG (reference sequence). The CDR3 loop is CAWSVLGTGGYRAGYTF. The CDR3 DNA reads TGTGCCTGGAGTGTACTAGGGACAGGAGGTTATCGGGCTGGCTACACCTTC.

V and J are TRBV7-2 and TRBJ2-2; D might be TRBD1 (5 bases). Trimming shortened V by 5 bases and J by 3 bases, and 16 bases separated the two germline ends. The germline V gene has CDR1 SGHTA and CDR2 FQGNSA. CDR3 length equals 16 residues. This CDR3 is CASSVYFRVDTGELFF. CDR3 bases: TGTGCCAGCAGCGTTTATTTCAGGGTGGACACCGGGGAGCTGTTTTTT.

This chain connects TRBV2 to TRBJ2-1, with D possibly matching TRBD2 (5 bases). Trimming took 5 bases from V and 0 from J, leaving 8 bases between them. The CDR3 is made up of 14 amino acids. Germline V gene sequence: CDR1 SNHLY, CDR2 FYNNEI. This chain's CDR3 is CASSQRFSYNEQFF. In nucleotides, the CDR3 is TGTGCCAGCAGTCAGCGGTTCTCCTACAATGAGCAGTTCTTC.

The CDR3 region is CAWQENYGYTF. The CDR3 coding sequence is TGTGCCTGGCAAGAGAACTATGGCTACACCTTC. This chain connects TRBV30 to TRBJ1-2; D gene ambiguous. The germline gives CDR1 GTSNPN, CDR2 SVGIG (reference sequence). Trimming shortened V by 5 bases and J by 2 bases, and 6 bases separated the two germline ends. CDR3 length: 11 amino acids.

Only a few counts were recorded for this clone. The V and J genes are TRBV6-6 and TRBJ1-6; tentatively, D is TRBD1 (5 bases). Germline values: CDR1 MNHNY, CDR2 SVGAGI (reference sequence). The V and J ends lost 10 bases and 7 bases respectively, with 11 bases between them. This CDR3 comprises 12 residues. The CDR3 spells CATSSGNSPLHF. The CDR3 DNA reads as TGTGCCACCAGCTCAGGGAATTCACCCCTCCACTTT.

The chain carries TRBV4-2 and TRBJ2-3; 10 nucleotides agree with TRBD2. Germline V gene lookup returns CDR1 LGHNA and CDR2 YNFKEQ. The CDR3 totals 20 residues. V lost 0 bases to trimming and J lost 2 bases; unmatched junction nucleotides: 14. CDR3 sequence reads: CASSQDPSGGAEGATDTQYF. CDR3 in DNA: TGTGCCAGCAGCCAAGATCCCAGCGGGGGGGCCGAGGGCGCCACAGATACGCAGTATTTT.

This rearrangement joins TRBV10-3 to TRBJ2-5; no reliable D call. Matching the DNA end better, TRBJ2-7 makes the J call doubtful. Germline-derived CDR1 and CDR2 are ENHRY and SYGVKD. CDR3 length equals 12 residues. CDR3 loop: CAISYRGDEQYF. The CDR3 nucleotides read TGTGCCATCAGTTATCGCGGCGACGAGCAGTACTTC.

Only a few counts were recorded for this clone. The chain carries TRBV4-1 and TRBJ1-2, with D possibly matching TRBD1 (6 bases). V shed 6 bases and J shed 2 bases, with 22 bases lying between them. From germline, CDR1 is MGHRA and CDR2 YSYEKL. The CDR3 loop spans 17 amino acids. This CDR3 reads CASRYRDTFHENYGYTF. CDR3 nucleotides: TGCGCCAGCAGATACCGGGACACCTTTCACGAGAACTATGGCTACACCTTC.

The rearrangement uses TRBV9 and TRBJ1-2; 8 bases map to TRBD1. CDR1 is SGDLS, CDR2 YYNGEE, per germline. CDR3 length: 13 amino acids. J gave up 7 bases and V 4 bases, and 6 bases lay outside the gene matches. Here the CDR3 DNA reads TGTGCCAGCAGCAAGGACAGGGCTGGTGGCTACACCTTC. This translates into CASSKDRAGGYTF.

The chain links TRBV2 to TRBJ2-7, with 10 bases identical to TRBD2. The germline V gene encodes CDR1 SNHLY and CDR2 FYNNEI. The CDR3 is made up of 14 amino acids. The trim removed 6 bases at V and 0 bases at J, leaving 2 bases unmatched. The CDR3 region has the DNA TGTGCCAGCAGAAGGACTAGCGGCTCCTACGAGCAGTACTTC. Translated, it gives CASRRTSGSYEQYF.

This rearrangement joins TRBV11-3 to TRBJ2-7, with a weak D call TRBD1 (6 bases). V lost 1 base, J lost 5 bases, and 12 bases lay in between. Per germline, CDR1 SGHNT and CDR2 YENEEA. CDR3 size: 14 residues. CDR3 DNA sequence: TGTGCCAGCAGCTTAGTACAGGGTAACAACGAGCAGTACTTC. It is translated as CASSLVQGNNEQYF.

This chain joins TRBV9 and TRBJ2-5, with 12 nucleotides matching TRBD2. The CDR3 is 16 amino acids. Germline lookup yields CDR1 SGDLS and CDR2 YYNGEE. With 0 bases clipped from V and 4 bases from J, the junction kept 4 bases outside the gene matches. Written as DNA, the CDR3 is TGTGCCAGCAGCGTAGCTAGCGGGGGGGCGGGAGAGACCCAGTACTTC. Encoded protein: CASSVASGGAGETQYF. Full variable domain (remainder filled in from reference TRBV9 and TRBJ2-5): DSGVTQTPKHLITATGQRVTLRCSPRSGDLSVYWYQQSLDQGLQFLIQYYNGEERAKGNILERFSAQQFPDLHSELNLSSLELGDSALYFCASSVASGGAGETQYFGPGTRLLVL.

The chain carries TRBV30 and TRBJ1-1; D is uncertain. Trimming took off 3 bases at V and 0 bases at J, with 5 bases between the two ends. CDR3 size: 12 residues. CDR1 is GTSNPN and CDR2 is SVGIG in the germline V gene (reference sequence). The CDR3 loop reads CAWSEVNTEAFF. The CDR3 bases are TGTGCCTGGAGCGAGGTGAACACTGAAGCTTTCTTT.

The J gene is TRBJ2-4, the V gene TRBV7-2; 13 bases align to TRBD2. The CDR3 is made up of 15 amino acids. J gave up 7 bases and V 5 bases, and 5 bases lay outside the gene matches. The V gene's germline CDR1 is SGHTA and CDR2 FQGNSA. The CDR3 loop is CASSTSGGAFNIQYF. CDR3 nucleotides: TGTGCCAGCAGCACTAGCGGGGGGGCCTTTAACATTCAGTACTTC.

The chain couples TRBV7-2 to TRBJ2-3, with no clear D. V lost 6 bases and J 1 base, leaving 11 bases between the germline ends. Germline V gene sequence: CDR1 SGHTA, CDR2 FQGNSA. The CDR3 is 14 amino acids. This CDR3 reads CASRRTTGTDTQYF. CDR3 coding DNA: TGTGCCAGCAGACGTACTACTGGCACAGATACGCAGTATTTT.

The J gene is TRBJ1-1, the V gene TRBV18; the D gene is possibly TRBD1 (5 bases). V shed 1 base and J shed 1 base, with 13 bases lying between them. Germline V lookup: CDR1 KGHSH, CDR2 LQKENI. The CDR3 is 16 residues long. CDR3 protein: CASSPLAGRENTEAFF. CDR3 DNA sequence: TGTGCCAGCTCACCACTGGCAGGGAGGGAGAACACTGAAGCTTTCTTT.

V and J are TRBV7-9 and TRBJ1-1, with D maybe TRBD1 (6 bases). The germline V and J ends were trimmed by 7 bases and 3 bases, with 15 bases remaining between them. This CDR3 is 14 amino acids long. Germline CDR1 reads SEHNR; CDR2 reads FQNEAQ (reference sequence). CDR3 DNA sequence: TGTGCCAGCATCGGGGGGGCAGGGTACACTGAAGCTTTCTTT. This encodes CASIGGAGYTEAFF. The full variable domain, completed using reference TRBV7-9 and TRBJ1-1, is DTGVSQNPRHKITKRGQNVTFRCDPISEHNRLYWYRQTLGQGPEFLTYFQNEAQLEKSRLLSDRFSAERPKGSFSTLEIQRTEQGDSAMYLCASIGGAGYTEAFFGQGTRLTVV.

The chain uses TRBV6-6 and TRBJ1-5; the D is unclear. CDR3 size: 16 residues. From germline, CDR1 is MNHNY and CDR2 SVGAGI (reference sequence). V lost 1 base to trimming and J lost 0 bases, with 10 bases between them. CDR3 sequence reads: CASSYFEVLSNQPQHF. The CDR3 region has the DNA TGTGCCAGCAGTTACTTTGAGGTACTTAGCAATCAGCCCCAGCATTTT.

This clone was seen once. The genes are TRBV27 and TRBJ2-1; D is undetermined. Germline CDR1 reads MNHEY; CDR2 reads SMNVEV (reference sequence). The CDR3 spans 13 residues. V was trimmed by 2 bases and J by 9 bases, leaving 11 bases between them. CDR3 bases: TGTGCCAGCAGTTTAGGGCGATCGATTGAGCAGTTCTTC. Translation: CASSLGRSIEQFF.

Here the CDR3 DNA reads TGCGCCAGCAGCTTGGAACAGGGAGCAAAACTGTTTTTT. Translating gives CASSLEQGAKLFF. This chain uses TRBV5-1 with TRBJ1-4; maybe TRBD1 (6 bases). Deletions cut 0 bases from V and 10 bases from J, with 10 bases between. Germline V gives CDR1 SGHRS, CDR2 YFSETQ. The CDR3 loop spans 13 amino acids.

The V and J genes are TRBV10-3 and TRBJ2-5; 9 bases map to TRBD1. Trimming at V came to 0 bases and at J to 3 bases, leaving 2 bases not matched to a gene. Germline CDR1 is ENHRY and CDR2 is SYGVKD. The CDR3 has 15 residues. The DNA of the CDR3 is TGTGCCATCAGTGAGTCGACAGGGGGTGAAGAGACCCAGTACTTC. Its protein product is CAISESTGGEETQYF.

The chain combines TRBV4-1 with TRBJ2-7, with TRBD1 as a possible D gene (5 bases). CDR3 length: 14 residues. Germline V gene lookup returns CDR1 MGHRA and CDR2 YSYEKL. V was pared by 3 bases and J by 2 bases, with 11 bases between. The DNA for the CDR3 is TGCGCCAGCAGCCAGTACCAGGGAACCTACGAGCAGTACTTC. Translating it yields CASSQYQGTYEQYF.

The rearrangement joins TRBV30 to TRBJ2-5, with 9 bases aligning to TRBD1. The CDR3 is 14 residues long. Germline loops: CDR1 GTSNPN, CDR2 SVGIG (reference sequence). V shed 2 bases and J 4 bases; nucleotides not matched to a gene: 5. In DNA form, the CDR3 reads TGTGCCTGGAGTTTTGGGACAGGGCGAGAGACCCAGTACTTC. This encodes CAWSFGTGRETQYF. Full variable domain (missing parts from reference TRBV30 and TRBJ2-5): SQTIHQWPATLVQPVGSPLSLECTVEGTSNPNLYWYRQAAGRGLQLLFYSVGIGQISSEVPQNLSASRPQDRQFILSSKKLLLSDSGFYLCAWSFGTGRETQYFGPGTRLLVL.

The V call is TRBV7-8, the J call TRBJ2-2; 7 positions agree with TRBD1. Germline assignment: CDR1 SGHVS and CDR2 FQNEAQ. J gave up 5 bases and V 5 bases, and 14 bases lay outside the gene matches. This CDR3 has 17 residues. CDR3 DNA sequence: TGTGCCAGCAGCCCCAGGGAACAGGGGTTAGGGACCGGGGAGCTGTTTTTT. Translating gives CASSPREQGLGTGELFF.

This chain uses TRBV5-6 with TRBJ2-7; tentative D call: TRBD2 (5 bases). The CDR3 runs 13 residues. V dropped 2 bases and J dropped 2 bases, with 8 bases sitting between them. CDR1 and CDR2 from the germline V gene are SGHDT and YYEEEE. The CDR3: CASSFGETYEQYF. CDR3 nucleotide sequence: TGTGCCAGCAGCTTCGGGGAGACCTACGAGCAGTACTTC.